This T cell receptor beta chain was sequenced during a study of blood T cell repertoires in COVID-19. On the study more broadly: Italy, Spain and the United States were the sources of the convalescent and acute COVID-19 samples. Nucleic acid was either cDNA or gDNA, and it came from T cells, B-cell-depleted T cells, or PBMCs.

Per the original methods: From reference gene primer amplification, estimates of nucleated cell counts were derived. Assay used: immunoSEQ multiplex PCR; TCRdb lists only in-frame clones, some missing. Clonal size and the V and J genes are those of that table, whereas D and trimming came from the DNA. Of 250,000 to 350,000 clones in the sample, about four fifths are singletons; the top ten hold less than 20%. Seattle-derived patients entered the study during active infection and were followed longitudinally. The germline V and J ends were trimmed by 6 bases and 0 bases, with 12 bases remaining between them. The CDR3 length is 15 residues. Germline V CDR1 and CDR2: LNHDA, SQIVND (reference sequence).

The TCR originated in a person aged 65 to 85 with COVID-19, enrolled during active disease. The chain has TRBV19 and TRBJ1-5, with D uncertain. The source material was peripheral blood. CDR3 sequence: CASREHYPSNQPQHF. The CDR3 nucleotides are TGTGCCAGTAGGGAACACTACCCTAGCAATCAGCCCCAGCATTTT.